The clone carrying this T cell receptor beta chain showed up many times. The target antigen is unknown. Using RNA template, CDR3s of TCR alpha and beta were amplified with iRepertoire arm-PCR. Tissue mRNA or PBMC total RNA, 100-400 ng, went into one-step reverse transcription and amplification. One entry per CDR3 protein results from TCRdb running MiXCR on the multiplex PCR reads. The repertoire holds some 100,000 distinct CDR3 sequences, with about 25% as singletons. The data were taken from a study of glioma-infiltrating T cells. General study results and limits: CDR3 overlap between tissue and blood was very small. Above-expected tissue-blood divergence occurred in all gliomas, most in low-grade ones.

Looked up from germline, CDR1 is SNHLY and CDR2 is FYNNEI. This CDR3 has 14 residues. Trimming at V came to 5 bases and at J to 3 bases, leaving 5 bases not matched to a gene. The chain couples TRBV2 to TRBJ1-1, with 8 bases that match TRBD1. The clonotype was recovered from a human donor with low-grade glioma or glioblastoma, undergoing nonglioma brain surgery, or in good health (not recorded which). The sequenced sample was glioma tissue, nonneoplastic brain tissue, or PBMCs (not recorded which). The CDR3 region has the DNA TGTGCCAGCAGTCGGACAGGGCCCGACACTGAAGCTTTCTTT. Protein sequence: CASSRTGPDTEAFF.